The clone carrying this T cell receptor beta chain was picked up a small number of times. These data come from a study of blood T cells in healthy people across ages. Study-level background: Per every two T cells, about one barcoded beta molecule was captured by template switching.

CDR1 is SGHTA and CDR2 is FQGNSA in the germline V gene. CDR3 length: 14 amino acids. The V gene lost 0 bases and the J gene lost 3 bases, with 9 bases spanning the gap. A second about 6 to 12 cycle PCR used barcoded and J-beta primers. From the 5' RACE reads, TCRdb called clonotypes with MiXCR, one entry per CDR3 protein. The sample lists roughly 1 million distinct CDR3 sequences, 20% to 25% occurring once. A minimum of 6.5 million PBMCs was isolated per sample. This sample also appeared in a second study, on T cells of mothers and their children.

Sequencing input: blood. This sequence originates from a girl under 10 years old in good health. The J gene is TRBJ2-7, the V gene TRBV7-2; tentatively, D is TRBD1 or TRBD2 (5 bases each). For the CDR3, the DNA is TGTGCCAGCAGCTTAGCAGGGACGAACTACGAGCAGTACTTC. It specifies CASSLAGTNYEQYF.